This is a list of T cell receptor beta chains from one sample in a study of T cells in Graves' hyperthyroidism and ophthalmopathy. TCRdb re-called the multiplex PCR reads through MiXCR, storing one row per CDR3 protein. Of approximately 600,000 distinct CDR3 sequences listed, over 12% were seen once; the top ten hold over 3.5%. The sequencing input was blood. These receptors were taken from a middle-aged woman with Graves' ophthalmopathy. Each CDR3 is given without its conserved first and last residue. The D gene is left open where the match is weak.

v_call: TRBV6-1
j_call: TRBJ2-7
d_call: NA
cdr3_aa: ASSQEGAGYKQY

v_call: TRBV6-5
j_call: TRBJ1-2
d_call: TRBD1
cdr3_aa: ASSLGQGRDYT

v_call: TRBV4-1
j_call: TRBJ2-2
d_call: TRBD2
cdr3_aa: ASSQETSGRGTGELF

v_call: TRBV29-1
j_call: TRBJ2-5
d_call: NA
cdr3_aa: SVVWDGETQY

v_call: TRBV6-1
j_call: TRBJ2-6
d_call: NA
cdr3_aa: ASSEVGTGANVLT

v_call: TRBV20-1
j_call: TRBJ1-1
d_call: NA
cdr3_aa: SASSPRGALGAF

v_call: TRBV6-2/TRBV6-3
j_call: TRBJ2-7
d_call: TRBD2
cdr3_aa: ASSYMASGSGEQY

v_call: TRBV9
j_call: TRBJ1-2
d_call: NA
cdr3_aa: ASSVGEYGYT

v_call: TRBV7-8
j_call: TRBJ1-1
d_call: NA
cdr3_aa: ASSSYNLNTEAF

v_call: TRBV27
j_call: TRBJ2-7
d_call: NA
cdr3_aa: ASSFRQDPSYEQY

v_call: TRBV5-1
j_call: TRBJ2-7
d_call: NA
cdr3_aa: ASSEGRGRAEQY

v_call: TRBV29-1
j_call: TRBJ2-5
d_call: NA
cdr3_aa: SAHRGRVTETQY

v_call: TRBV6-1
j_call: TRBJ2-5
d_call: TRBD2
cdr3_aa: ASSEVGGTEETQY

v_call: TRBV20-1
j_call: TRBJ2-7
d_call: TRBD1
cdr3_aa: SARQGASYEQY

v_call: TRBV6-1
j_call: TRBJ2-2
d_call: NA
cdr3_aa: ADGEANTGELF

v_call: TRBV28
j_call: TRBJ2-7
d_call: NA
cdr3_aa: ASSLFNIAYEQY